The entry below gives a single TCR beta chain sequence along with its context. Its antigen is currently unknown. This record comes from a study of shared clonotypes between healthy human individuals. Study-level results: Non-shared clonotypes showed lower generation probabilities than clonotypes common to all four donors. Naive CD4 clonotypes were shared across several donors at roughly 5%. Generally, estimated richness proved larger in naive subsets than it did in memory subsets.

The protocol was immunoSEQ multiplex PCR, while the TCRdb copy is restricted to in-frame clones and leaves out a portion. The sample gives millions of clones, more than 90% of which show up once; roughly 0.14% is in the top ten. The CDR3 runs to 17 residues. Germline loops: CDR1 LGHNA, CDR2 YSLEER. J lost 5 bases, V lost 4 bases, and 13 bases had no gene match. J is TRBJ2-2 and V is TRBV4-3, with TRBD2 matching 7 bases. The clonotype originates from a man younger than 35 in good health. Sequenced material: naive CD4+ T cells sorted from blood. As for subset: CD45RA+ positively selected. The CDR3 DNA follows: TGCGCCAGCAGCCGGAAACGTGGGAGGGGTAGAACCGGGGAGCTGTTTTTT. This translates into CASSRKRGRGRTGELFF.